The clone carrying this T cell receptor (beta chain) was observed a few times. These data come from a study of immune cell composition in non-small cell lung cancer. The data were produced by immunoSEQ multiplex PCR, yet TCRdb's version contains in-frame clones alone and is incomplete. The table lists about 10,000 clones, about 63% of them singletons. Trimming removed 2 bases from V and 0 bases from J, with 10 bases in between. Per the germline V gene, CDR1 is SGHTA and CDR2 is FQGNSA. CDR3 length equals 16 residues. This sequence was found in a human donor with non-small cell lung cancer. The chain combines TRBV7-2 with TRBJ2-2; no firm D call. Sequenced material: lung tumor tissue. Written as DNA, the CDR3 is TGTGCCAGCAGCTTACAGTCTAACGCGAACACCGGGGAGCTGTTTTTT. This translates into CASSLQSNANTGELFF.